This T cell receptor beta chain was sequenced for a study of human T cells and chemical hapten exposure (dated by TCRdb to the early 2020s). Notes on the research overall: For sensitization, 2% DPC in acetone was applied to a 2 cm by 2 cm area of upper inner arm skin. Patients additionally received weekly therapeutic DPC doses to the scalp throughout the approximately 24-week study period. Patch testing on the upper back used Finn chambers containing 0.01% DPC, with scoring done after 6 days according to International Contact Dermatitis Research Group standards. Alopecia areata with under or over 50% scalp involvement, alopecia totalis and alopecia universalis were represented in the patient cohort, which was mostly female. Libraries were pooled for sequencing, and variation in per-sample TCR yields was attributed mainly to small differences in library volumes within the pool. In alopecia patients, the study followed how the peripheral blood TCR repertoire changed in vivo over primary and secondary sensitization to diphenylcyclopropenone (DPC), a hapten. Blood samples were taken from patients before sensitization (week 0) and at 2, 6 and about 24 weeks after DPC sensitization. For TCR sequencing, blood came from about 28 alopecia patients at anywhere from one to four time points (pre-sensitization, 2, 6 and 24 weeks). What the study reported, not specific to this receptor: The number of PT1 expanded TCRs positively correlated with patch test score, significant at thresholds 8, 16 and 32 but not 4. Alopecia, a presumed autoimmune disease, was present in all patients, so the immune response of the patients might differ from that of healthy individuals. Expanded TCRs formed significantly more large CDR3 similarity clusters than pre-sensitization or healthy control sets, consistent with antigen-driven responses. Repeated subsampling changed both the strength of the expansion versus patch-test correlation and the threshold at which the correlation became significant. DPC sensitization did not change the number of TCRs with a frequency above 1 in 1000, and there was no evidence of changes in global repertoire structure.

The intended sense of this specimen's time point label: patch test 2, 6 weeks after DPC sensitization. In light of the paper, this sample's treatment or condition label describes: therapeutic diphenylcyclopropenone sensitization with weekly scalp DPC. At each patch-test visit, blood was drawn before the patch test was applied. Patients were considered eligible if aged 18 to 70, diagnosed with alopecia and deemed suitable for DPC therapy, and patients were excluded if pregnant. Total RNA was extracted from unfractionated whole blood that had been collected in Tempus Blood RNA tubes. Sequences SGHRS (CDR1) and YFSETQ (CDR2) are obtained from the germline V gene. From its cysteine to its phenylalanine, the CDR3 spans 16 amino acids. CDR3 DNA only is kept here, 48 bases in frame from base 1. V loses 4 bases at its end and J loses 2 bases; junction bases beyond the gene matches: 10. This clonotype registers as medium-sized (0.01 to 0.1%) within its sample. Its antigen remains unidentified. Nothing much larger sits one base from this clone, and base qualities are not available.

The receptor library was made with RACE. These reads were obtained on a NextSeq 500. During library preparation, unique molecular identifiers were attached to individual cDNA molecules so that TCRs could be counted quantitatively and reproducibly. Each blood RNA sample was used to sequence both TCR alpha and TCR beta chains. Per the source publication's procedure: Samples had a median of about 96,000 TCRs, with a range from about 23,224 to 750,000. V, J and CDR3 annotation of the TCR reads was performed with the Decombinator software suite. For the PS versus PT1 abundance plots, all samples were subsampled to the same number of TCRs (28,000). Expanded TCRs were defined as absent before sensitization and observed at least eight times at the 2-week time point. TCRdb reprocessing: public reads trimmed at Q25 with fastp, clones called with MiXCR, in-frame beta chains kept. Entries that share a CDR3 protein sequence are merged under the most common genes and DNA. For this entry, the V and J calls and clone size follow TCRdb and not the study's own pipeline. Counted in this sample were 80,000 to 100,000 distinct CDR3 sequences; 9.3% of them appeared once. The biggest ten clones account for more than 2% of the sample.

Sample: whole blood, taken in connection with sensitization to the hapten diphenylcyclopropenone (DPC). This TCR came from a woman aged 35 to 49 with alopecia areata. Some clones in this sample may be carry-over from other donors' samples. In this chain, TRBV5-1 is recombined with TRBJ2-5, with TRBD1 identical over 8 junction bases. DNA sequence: TGCGCCAGCAGCCCGCACGGACAGGGAGGACAAGAGACCCAGTACTTC. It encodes CASSPHGQGGQETQYF.